The present entry profiles one T cell receptor beta chain with its context. Its antigen remains unknown. The data derive from a study of tissue T cells after allogeneic stem cell transplantation. Overall study results and limits: Motif-based clustering found tissue-specific repertoire signatures shared across patients, though few clones were shared.

V shed 3 bases, J shed 4 bases, and the junction held 1 base outside the gene matches. This CDR3 has 14 residues. In germline, CDR1 is KGHDR, CDR2 SFDVKD. TCRbeta CDR3 was sequenced at survey depth with template counts. Sequencing used immunoSEQ multiplex PCR; TCRdb keeps in-frame clones, though not all of them. This sample has 10,000 or so clones, with approximately 59% found just once. Comparators were a few non-transplant cancer patients without known GI disease. This receptor was taken from a woman aged 18 to 49 with breast cancer. The chain has TRBV24-1 and TRBJ2-5; TRBD2 matches at 10 bases. The material sequenced was tissue from the ileum, taken at autopsy. In DNA form, the CDR3 reads TGTGCCACCAGTGATAGCGGGAGGGCAGAGACCCAGTACTTC. It translates to CATSDSGRAETQYF.